The rows below give T cell receptor beta chains drawn from one sample of a study of blood T cell repertoires in COVID-19. Sequenced by immunoSEQ multiplex PCR; TCRdb stores in-frame clones only, minus some. Altogether roughly 190,000 clones are present, around nine tenths being singletons, with the ten largest covering approximately 0.56%. Sequenced: peripheral blood. These receptors originate from a man aged 50 to 60 with acute or convalescent COVID-19. Both conserved end residues are part of each CDR3. D genes are given only for firm matches. Clone size is given for some rows only: seen once, a few or many times, or a class if the clone is expanded.

j_call	d_call	clone_size	v_call	cdr3_aa	cdr3_nt
TRBJ2-7	.	.	TRBV6-1	CASSEQGRGASEQYF	TGTGCCAGCAGTGAACAAGGACGGGGGGCCTCCGAGCAGTACTTC
TRBJ1-2	.	.	TRBV27	CASSLSTTVSGVSGYTF	TGTGCCAGCAGTTTATCGACCACCGTCTCGGGGGTCTCTGGCTACACCTTC
TRBJ2-3	.	.	TRBV11-2	CASSLLVSRADTQYF	TGTGCCAGCAGCTTACTCGTCTCGCGGGCAGATACGCAGTATTTT
TRBJ2-1	TRBD2	.	TRBV5-4	CASSSRTSGSHLSYNEQFF	TGTGCCAGCAGCTCACGGACTAGCGGGAGTCATTTGTCCTACAATGAGCAGTTCTTC
TRBJ2-5	TRBD2	.	TRBV18	CASSPMSGGGQETQYF	TGTGCCAGCTCACCAATGTCAGGCGGGGGCCAAGAGACCCAGTACTTC
TRBJ2-3	TRBD2	.	TRBV10-3	CAISGLAGDGDTQYF	TGTGCCATCAGCGGACTAGCGGGGGATGGAGATACGCAGTATTTT
TRBJ1-5	.	.	TRBV4-3	CASSANLGTNQPQHF	TGCGCCAGCTCAGCCAATCTCGGGACTAATCAGCCCCAGCATTTT
TRBJ1-4	.	.	TRBV14	CASSRPGSREKLFF	TGTGCCAGCAGCAGACCGGGGTCTCGTGAAAAACTGTTTTTT
TRBJ2-5	TRBD1	once	TRBV10-3	CAISESTGVASQYF	TGTGCCATCAGTGAGTCAACAGGGGTTGCGTCCCAGTACTTC
TRBJ1-3	.	.	TRBV23-1	CASSLIETAGNTIYF	TGCGCCAGCAGTCTAATAGAGACAGCTGGAAACACCATATATTTT
TRBJ1-1	.	once	TRBV27	CASSLNPQNTEAFF	TGTGCCAGCAGTTTAAATCCCCAGAACACTGAAGCTTTCTTT
TRBJ2-3	TRBD2	.	TRBV19	CASSIELAATDTQYF	TGTGCCAGTAGTATAGAGCTAGCGGCCACAGATACGCAGTATTTT
TRBJ2-7	TRBD2	.	TRBV4-2	CASSREGLYEQYF	TGTGCCAGCAGCCGGGAGGGCCTCTACGAGCAGTACTTC
TRBJ2-3	TRBD1	.	TRBV24-1	CATSVQGSDTQYF	TGTGCCACCAGTGTACAGGGGTCGGATACGCAGTATTTT
TRBJ2-7	.	few	TRBV30	CAWSSRQASYEQYF	TGTGCCTGGAGTTCACGACAGGCAAGCTACGAGCAGTACTTC
TRBJ1-5	.	.	TRBV27	CASSLDSWGQPQHF	TGTGCCAGCAGCCTGGACAGCTGGGGACAGCCCCAGCATTTT
TRBJ1-5	.	few	TRBV7-9	CASSLWGGPQHF	TGTGCCAGCAGCTTATGGGGAGGGCCCCAGCATTTT
TRBJ2-2	TRBD2	.	TRBV19	CASSPGAGWLRELFF	TGTGCCAGTAGTCCCGGAGCGGGATGGCTCAGGGAGCTGTTTTTT
TRBJ2-2	TRBD2	.	TRBV4-2	CASSRTSGGDTGELFF	TGTGCCAGCAGCCGGACTAGCGGGGGCGACACCGGGGAGCTGTTTTTT
TRBJ1-2	TRBD1	.	TRBV18	CASSPRTGDRNGYTF	TGTGCCAGCTCACCCAGGACAGGGGATCGGAATGGCTACACCTTC
TRBJ2-7	.	.	TRBV9	CASSVTGHQYEQYF	TGTGCCAGCAGCGTAACGGGACACCAATACGAGCAGTACTTC
TRBJ1-2	TRBD1	.	TRBV28	CASTGTGQNYGYTF	TGTGCCAGCACCGGGACAGGACAGAACTATGGCTACACCTTC
TRBJ1-5	.	.	TRBV10-1	CASSEQGLLSQPQHF	TGCGCCAGCAGTGAGCAGGGACTCCTGAGTCAGCCCCAGCATTTT